These 9 T cell receptor beta chains originate from one sample sequenced in a study of Graves' ophthalmopathy and Graves' hyperthyroidism. Using RNA transcripts, the TCR beta CDR3 regions were amplified. A first-round RT-PCR used HTBI primers, followed by a second-round multiplex PCR. Each CDR3 protein gets one entry after TCRdb re-called the multiplex PCR reads with MiXCR. The table includes around 1.1 million distinct CDR3 sequences, about 36% detected once. The sequenced material came from peripheral blood or thyroid tissue (not recorded which). These receptors came from an adult man with Graves' hyperthyroidism.

The V and J genes are TRBV2 and TRBJ1-1; perhaps TRBD1 as D (6 bases). Germline V gives CDR1 SNHLY, CDR2 FYNNEI. This CDR3 has 14 residues. Trimming removed 6 bases from V and 3 bases from J, with 14 bases in between. In DNA form, the CDR3 reads TGTGCCAGCAGGCTTGTCGGGGGCTACACTGAAGCTTTCTTT. The encoded protein is CASRLVGGYTEAFF.

With respect to this clonotype: The junction departs from the called germline gene at one end, perhaps through a read error. The rearrangement links TRBV9 to TRBJ1-5, with 7 nucleotides matching TRBD1. Germline lookup yields CDR1 SGDLS and CDR2 YYNGEE. There are 15 residues in the CDR3. CDR3 loop: CTSSFPRQGGQPQHF. CDR3 coding DNA: TGTACCAGCAGCTTCCCGAGACAGGGAGGTCAGCCCCAGCATTTT.

This chain joins TRBV7-2 and TRBJ1-5, with D perhaps matching TRBD1 (5 bases). CDR3 size: 15 residues. CDR1 is SGHTA, CDR2 FQGNSA, per germline. Trimming pared 4 bases from V and 0 bases from J, leaving 10 bases between. CDR3 loop: CASSSAGGSNQPQHF. The CDR3 DNA reads TGTGCCAGCAGCTCCGCCGGGGGTAGCAATCAGCCCCAGCATTTT.

This clonotype came up many times. Written as DNA, the CDR3 is TGTGCCAGCAGCTTTCAGGCTCGCTCCTACGAGCAGTACTTC. It yields the protein CASSFQARSYEQYF. V is TRBV5-8 and J is TRBJ2-7; D not resolved. Trimming left V 2 bases short and J 0 bases short, with 9 bases between. Looked up from germline, CDR1 is SGHTS and CDR2 is YDEGEE. The CDR3 has 14 residues.

On this clonotype itself: A read error may be the cause here, since a much bigger clone is one base away. This rearrangement joins TRBV20-1 to TRBJ1-6; possibly TRBD1 for D (5 bases). The germline V and J ends were trimmed by 3 bases and 7 bases, with 19 bases remaining between them. The CDR3 runs to 16 residues. Germline loops: CDR1 DFQATT, CDR2 SNEGSKA (reference sequence). The CDR3 DNA reads as TGCAGTGCTAGCGATCCAGGGCGGTCACTAAATTCACCCCTCCACTTT. Protein: CSASDPGRSLNSPLHF.

This clonotype was picked up many times. This sequence joins TRBV5-1 and TRBJ1-2; TRBD1 agrees at 7 bases. Germline CDR1 SGHRS, CDR2 YFSETQ. The CDR3 sequence is 17 residues long. V dropped 3 bases and J dropped 5; count of bases not matched to a gene: 16. CDR3 residues: CASSSPGQITNGYGYTF. CDR3 DNA sequence: TGCGCCAGCAGCTCACCGGGACAGATAACCAACGGGTATGGCTACACCTTC.

This clonotype occurred many times. This chain joins TRBV7-9 and TRBJ2-5; tentative D call: TRBD2 (7 bases). Germline CDR1 is SEHNR and CDR2 is FQNEAQ (reference sequence). The germline V and J ends were trimmed by 5 bases and 5 bases, with 15 bases remaining between them. There are 14 residues in the CDR3. The CDR3 is CASSLLEGGETQYF. Here the CDR3 DNA reads TGTGCCAGCAGCCTCCTTGAGGGGGGGGAGACCCAGTACTTC. Complete variable domain (other parts from reference TRBV7-9 and TRBJ2-5): DTGVSQNPRHKITKRGQNVTFRCDPISEHNRLYWYRQTLGQGPEFLTYFQNEAQLEKSRLLSDRFSAERPKGSFSTLEIQRTEQGDSAMYLCASSLLEGGETQYFGPGTRLLVL.

This clonotype was seen many times. The chain links TRBV10-3 to TRBJ1-5; D is unresolved. CDR3 length: 14 amino acids. V was shortened by 3 bases and J by 6 bases, with 12 bases between the two germline ends. Germline V CDR1 and CDR2: ENHRY, SYGVKD. CDR3 coding DNA: TGTGCCATCAGTGAACAACTTTTGACTCAGCCCCAGCATTTT. Translating it yields CAISEQLLTQPQHF.

This clonotype is a singleton in its sample. The V gene is TRBV7-9, the J gene TRBJ1-2; D remains ambiguous. This CDR3 comprises 12 residues. The germline V gene has CDR1 SEHNR and CDR2 FQNEAQ (reference sequence). V shed 4 bases and J shed 8 bases, with 11 bases lying between them. The CDR3 DNA is TGTGCCAGCAGCTCCCTAGCGGGCGGCTACACCTTC. Protein sequence: CASSSLAGGYTF.